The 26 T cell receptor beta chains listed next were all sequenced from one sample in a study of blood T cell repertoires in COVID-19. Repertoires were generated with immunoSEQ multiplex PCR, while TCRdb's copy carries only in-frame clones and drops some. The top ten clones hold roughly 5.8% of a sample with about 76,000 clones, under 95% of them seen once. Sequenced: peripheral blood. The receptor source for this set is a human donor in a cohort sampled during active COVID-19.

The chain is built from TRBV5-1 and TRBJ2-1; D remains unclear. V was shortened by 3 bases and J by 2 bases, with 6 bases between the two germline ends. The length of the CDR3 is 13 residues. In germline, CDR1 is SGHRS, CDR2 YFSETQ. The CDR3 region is CASSSVTYNEQFF. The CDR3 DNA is TGCGCCAGCAGCTCGGTCACCTACAATGAGCAGTTCTTC.

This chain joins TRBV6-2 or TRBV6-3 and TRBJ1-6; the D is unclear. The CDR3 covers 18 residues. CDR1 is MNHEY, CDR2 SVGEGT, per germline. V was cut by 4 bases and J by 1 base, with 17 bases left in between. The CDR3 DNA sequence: TGTGCCAGCAGTTTGGAGGGATCGATAAGTTCCTATAATTCACCCCTCCACTTT. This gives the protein CASSLEGSISSYNSPLHF.

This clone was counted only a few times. The CDR3 bases are TGTGCCAGCAGTTACTGGGGACAGGACAATCAGCCCCAGCATTTT. Translating gives CASSYWGQDNQPQHF. V usage is TRBV6-2 or TRBV6-3 and J usage is TRBJ1-5, with 8 bases aligning to TRBD1. Germline V gene data show CDR1 as MNHEY and CDR2 as SVGEGT. V gave up 1 base and J gave up 3 bases; unmatched junction bases: 2. This CDR3 region has 15 residues.

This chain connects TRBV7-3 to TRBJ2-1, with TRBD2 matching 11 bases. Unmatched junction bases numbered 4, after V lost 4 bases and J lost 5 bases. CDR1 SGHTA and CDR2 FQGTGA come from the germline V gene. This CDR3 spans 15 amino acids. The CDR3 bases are TGTGCCAGCAGCTCGGGACTAGCGGACCACAATGAGCAGTTCTTC. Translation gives CASSSGLADHNEQFF.

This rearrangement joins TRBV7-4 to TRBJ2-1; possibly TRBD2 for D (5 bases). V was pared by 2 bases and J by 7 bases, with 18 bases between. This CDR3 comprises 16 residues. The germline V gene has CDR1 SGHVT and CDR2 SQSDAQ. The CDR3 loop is CASSLQCGLSTNEQFF. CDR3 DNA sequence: TGTGCCAGCAGCTTACAGTGCGGACTGTCAACGAATGAGCAGTTCTTC.

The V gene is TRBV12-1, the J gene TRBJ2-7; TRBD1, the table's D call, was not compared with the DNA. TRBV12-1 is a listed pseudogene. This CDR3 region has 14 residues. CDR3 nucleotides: TGTGCCAGCAGCGCCTCCGGGACACAATACGAGCAGTACTTC. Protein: CASSASGTQYEQYF.

CDR3 sequence reads: CASRPTGSSGNTIYF. The CDR3 coding sequence is TGTGCCAGTAGACCTACAGGGAGCTCTGGAAACACCATATATTTT. This chain links TRBV19 with TRBJ1-3, with TRBD1 as a possible D gene (6 bases). The V end lost 6 bases, the J end lost 0 bases, and 12 bases lay between the germline ends. Germline CDR1 LNHDA, CDR2 SQIVND (reference sequence). CDR3 length: 15 amino acids.

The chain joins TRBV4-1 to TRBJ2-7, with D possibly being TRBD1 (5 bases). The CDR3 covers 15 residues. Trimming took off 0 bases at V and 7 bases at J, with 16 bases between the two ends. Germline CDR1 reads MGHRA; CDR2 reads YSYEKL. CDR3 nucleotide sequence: TGCGCCAGCAGCCAAGACAGGGCCAGGGTGGCAGAGCAGTACTTC. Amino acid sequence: CASSQDRARVAEQYF.

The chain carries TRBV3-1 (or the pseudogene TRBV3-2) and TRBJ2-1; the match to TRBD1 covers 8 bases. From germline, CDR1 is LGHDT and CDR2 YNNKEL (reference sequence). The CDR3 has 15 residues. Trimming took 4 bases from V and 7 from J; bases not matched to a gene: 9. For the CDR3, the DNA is TGTGCCAGCAGCCCGACAGGGGTTCGGTGGAATGAGCAGTTCTTC. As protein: CASSPTGVRWNEQFF.

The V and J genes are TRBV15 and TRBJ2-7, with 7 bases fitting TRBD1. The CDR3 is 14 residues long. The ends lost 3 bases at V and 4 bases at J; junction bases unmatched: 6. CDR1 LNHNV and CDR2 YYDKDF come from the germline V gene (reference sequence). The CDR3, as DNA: TGTGCCACCAGCAGGGGGGACAGCTGGTACGAGCAGTACTTC. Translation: CATSRGDSWYEQYF.

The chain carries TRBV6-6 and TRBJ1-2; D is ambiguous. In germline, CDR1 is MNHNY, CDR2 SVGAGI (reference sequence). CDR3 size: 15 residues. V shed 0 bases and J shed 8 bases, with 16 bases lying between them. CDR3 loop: CASSYSRQPRQGYTF. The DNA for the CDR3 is TGTGCCAGCAGTTACTCGAGGCAGCCCCGCCAGGGCTACACCTTC.

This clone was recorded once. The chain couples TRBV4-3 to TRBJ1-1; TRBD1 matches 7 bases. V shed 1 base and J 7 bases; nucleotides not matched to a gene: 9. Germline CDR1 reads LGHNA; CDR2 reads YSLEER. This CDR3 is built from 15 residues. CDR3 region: CASSQAAYWTGEAFF. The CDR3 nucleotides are TGCGCCAGCAGCCAAGCTGCATATTGGACAGGTGAAGCTTTCTTT.

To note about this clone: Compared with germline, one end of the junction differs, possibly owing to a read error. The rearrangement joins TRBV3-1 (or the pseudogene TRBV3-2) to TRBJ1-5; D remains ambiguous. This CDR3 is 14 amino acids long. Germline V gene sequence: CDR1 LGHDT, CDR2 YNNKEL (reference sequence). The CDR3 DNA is TGTGCCAGCAGCCAAGCGTTTAGCGATCAGCCCCAGCATTTT. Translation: CASSQAFSDQPQHF.

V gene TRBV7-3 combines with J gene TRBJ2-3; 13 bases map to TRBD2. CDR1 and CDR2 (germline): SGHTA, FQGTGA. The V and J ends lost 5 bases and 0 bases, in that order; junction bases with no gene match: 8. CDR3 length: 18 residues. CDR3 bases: TGTGCCAGCAGCCTCGGAATACTAGCGGGGGGGAGCACAGATACGCAGTATTTT. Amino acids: CASSLGILAGGSTDTQYF.

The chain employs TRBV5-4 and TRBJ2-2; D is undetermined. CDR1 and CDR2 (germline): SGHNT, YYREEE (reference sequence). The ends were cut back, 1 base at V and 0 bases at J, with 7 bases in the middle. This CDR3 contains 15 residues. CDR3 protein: CASSLRQANTGELFF. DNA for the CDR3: TGTGCCAGCAGCTTGCGGCAGGCGAACACCGGGGAGCTGTTTTTT. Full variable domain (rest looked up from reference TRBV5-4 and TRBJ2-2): ETGVTQSPTHLIKTRGQQVTLRCSSQSGHNTVSWYQQALGQGPQFIFQYYREEENGRGNFPPRFSGLQFPNYSSELNVNALELDDSALYLCASSLRQANTGELFFGEGSRLTVL.

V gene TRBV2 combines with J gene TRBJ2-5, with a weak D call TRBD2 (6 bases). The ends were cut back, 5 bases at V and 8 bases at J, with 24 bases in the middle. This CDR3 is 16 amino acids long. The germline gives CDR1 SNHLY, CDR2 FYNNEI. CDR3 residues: CASSSGFGGRGDTQYF. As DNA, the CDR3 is TGTGCCAGCAGTTCGGGGTTCGGGGGAAGGGGAGATACCCAGTACTTC.

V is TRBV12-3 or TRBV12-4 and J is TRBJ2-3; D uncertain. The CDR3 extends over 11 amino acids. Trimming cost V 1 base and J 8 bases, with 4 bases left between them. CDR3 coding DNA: TGTGCCAGCAGTTTAGGCGGTACGCAGTATTTT. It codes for CASSLGGTQYF.

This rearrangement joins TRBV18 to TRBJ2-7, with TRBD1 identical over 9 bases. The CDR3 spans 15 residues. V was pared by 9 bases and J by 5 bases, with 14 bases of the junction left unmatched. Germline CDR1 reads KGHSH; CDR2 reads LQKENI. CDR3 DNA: TGTGCCAGTACACGGATGGGACAGGGACTCCACGAGCAGTACTTC. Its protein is CASTRMGQGLHEQYF.

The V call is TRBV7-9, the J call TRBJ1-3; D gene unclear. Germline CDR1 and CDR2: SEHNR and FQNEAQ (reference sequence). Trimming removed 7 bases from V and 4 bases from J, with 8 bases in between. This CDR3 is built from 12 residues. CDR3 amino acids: CASISVGNTIYF. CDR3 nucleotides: TGTGCCAGCATCTCCGTAGGAAACACCATATATTTT.

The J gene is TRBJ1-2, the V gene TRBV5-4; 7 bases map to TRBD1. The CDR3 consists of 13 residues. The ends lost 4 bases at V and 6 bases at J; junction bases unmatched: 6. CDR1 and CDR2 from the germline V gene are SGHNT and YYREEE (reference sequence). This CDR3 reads CASSIQGKHGYTF. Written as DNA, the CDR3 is TGTGCCAGCAGCATACAGGGGAAACATGGCTACACCTTC.

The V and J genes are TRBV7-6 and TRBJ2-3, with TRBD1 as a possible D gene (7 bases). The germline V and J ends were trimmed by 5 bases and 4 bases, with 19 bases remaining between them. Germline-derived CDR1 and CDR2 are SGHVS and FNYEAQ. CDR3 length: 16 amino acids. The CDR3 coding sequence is TGTGCCAGCAGCGGACAGGCTAGCGCTTTAGCAGATACGCAGTATTTT. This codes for CASSGQASALADTQYF.

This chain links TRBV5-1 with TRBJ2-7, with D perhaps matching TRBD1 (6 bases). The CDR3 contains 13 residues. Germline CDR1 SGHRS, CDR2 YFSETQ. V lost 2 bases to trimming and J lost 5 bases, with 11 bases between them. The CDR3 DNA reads TGCGCCAGCAGCTTACACAGGGTCGACGAGCAGTACTTC. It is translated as CASSLHRVDEQYF.

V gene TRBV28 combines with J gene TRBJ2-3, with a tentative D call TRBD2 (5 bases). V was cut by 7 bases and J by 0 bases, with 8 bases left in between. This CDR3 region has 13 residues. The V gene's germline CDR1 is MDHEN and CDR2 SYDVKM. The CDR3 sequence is CASKSGSTDTQYF. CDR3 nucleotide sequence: TGTGCCAGCAAGAGCGGCAGCACAGATACGCAGTATTTT.

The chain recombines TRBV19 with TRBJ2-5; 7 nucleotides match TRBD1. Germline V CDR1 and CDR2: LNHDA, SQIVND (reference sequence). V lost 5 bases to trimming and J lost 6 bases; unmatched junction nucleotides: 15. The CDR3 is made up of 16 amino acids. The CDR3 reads CASSGTLRGLRKTQYF. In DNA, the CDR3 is TGTGCCAGTAGTGGGACGCTAAGGGGGCTCAGAAAGACCCAGTACTTC.

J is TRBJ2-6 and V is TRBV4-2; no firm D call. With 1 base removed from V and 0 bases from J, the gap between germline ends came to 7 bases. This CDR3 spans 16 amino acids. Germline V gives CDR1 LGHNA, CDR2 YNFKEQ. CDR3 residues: CASSQGLASGANVLTF. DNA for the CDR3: TGTGCCAGCAGCCAAGGACTGGCCTCTGGGGCCAACGTCCTGACTTTC.

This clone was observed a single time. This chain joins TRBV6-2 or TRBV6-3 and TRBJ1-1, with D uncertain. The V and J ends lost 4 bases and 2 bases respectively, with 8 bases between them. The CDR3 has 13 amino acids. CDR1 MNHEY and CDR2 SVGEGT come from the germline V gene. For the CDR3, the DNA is TGTGCCAGCAGTTGGAACAGTAACACTGAAGCTTTCTTT. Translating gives CASSWNSNTEAFF.